This TCR beta chain appears in the sequencing data of a study of blood T cell repertoires in COVID-19. The V gene end was trimmed by 2 bases and the J gene end by 4 bases; junction bases not matched to a gene: 2. CDR3 length: 15 residues. Profiled with immunoSEQ multiplex PCR; TCRdb holds only in-frame clones, not every one. The repertoire has roughly 360,000 clones, roughly 86% of them found once; the top ten carry roughly 1.1%. The sequenced sample was peripheral blood. The sequence was obtained from a human donor with acute or convalescent COVID-19. The donor label of this sample is uncertain. This chain joins TRBV23-1 and TRBJ1-4, with TRBD1 matching 9 bases. TRBV23-1 has ORF status, its function being uncertain. CDR3 DNA sequence: TGCGCCAGCAGTCAACCGGGACAGGGTAATGAAAAACTGTTTTTT. It encodes CASSQPGQGNEKLFF.